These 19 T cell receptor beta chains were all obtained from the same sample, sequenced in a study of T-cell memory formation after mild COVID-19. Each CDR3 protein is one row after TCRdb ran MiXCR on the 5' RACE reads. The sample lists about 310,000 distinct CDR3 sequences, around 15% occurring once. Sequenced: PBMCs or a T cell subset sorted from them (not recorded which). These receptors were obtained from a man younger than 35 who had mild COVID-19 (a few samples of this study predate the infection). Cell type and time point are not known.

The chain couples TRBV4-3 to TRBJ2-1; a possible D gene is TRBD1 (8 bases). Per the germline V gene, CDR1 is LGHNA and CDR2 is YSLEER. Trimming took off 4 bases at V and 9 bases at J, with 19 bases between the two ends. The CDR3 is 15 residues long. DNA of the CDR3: TGCGCCAGCAGCCCTAGGACAGGGAGGGATGCTGAGCAGTTCTTC. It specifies CASSPRTGRDAEQFF.

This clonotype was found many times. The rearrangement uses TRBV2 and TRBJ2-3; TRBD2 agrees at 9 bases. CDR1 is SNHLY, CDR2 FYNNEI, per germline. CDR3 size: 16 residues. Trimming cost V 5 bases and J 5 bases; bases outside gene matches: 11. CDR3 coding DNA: TGTGCCAGCAGTACCCCGGGGCGGGGGGGAAGAGATACGCAGTATTTT. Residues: CASSTPGRGGRDTQYF.

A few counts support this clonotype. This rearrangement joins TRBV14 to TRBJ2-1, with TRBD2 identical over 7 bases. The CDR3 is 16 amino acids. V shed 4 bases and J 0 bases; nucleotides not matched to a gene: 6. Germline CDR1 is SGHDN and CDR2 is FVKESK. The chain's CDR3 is CASSPLAGSSYNEQFF. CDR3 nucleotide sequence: TGTGCCAGCAGCCCCTTAGCGGGCAGCTCCTACAATGAGCAGTTCTTC.

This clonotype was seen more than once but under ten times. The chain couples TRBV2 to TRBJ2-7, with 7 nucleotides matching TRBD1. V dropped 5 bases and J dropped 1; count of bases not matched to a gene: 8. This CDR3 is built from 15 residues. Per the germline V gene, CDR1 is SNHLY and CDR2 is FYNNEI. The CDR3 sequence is CASSPLPGGSYEQYF. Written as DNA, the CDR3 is TGTGCCAGCAGTCCTTTGCCAGGGGGATCCTACGAGCAGTACTTC.

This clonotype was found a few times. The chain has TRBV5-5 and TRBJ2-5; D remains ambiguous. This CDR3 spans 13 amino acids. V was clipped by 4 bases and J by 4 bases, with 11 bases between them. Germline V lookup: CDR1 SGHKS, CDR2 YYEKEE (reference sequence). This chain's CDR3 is CASSRLVRETQYF. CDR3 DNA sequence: TGTGCCAGCAGCAGGCTAGTTAGAGAGACCCAGTACTTC. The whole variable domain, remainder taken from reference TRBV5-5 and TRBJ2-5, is DAGVTQSPTHLIKTRGQQVTLRCSPISGHKSVSWYQQVLGQGPQFIFQYYEKEERGRGNFPDRFSARQFPNYSSELNVNALLLGDSALYLCASSRLVRETQYFGPGTRLLVL.

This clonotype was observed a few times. The CDR3 reads CASSELPSSGNTIYF. In DNA, the CDR3 is TGCGCCAGCAGCGAACTCCCTAGCTCTGGAAACACCATATATTTT. This rearrangement joins TRBV5-1 to TRBJ1-3, with D uncertain. In germline, CDR1 is SGHRS, CDR2 YFSETQ. The CDR3 loop spans 15 amino acids. V lost 4 bases, J lost 0 bases, and 11 bases lay in between.

The CDR3 reads CASSPRDRRETQYF. In nucleotides, the CDR3 is TGTGCCAGCAGTCCACGGGACAGACGAGAGACCCAGTACTTC. This chain links TRBV12-3 or TRBV12-4 with TRBJ2-5; 7 bases line up with TRBD1. This CDR3 spans 14 amino acids. V was clipped by 5 bases and J by 4 bases; unmatched bases: 7.

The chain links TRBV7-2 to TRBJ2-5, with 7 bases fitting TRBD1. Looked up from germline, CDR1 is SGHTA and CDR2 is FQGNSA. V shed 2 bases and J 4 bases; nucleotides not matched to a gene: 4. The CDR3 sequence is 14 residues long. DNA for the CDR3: TGTGCCAGCAGCTTAAGGGGGCATTCAGAGACCCAGTACTTC. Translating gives CASSLRGHSETQYF. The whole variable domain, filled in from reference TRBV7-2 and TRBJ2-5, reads GAGVSQSPSNKVTEKGKDVELRCDPISGHTALYWYRQSLGQGLEFLIYFQGNSAPDKSGLPSDRFSAERTGGSVSTLTIQRTQQEDSAVYLCASSLRGHSETQYFGPGTRLLVL.

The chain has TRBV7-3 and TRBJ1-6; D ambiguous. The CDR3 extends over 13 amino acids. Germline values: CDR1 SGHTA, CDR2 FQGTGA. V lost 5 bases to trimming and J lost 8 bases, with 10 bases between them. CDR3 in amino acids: CASSQAGDSPLHF. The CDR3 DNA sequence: TGTGCCAGCAGCCAGGCTGGAGATTCACCCCTCCACTTT.

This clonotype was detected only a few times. The CDR3: CSASTGFNETPLHF. CDR3 sequence (DNA): TGCAGTGCTTCTACAGGGTTTAATGAGACACCCCTCCACTTT. This rearrangement joins TRBV20-1 to TRBJ1-6; a weak D match, TRBD1 (6 bases). The V gene lost 5 bases and the J gene lost 11 bases, with 19 bases spanning the gap. The CDR3 loop spans 14 amino acids. Germline loops: CDR1 DFQATT, CDR2 SNEGSKA (reference sequence).

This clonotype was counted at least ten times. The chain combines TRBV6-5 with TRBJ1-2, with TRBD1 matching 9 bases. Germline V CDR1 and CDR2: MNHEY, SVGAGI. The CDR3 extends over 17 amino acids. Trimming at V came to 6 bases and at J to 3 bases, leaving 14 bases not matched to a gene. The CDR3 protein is CASRSNGQGLVYYGYTF. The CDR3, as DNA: TGTGCCAGCAGATCTAACGGACAGGGGCTTGTTTACTATGGCTACACCTTC.

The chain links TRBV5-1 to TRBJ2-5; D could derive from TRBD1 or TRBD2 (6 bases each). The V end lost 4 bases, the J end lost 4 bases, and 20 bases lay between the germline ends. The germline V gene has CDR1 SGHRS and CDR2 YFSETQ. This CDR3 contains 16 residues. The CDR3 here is CASSPSWGAGVETQYF. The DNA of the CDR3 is TGCGCCAGCAGCCCGTCGTGGGGGGCTGGCGTAGAGACCCAGTACTTC.

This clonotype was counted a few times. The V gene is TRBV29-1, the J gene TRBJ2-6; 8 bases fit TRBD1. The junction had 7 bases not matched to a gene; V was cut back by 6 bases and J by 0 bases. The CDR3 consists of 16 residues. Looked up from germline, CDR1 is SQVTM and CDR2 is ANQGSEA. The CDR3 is CSVGTGGISGANVLTF. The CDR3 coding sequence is TGCAGCGTGGGGACAGGTGGTATCTCTGGGGCCAACGTCCTGACTTTC.

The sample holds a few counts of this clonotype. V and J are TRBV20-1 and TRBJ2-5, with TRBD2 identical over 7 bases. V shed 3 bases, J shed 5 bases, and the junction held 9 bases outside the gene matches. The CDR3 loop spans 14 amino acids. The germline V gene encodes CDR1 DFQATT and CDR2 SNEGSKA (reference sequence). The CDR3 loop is CSASAPLGGETQYF. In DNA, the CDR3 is TGCAGTGCTAGTGCTCCGCTGGGAGGGGAGACCCAGTACTTC.

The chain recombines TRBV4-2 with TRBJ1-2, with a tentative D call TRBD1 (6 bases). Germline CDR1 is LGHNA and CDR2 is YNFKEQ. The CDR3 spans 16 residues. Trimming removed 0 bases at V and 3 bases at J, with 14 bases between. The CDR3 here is CASSQDYEGVDYGYTF. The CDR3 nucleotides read TGTGCCAGCAGCCAAGATTATGAGGGGGTGGACTATGGCTACACCTTC.

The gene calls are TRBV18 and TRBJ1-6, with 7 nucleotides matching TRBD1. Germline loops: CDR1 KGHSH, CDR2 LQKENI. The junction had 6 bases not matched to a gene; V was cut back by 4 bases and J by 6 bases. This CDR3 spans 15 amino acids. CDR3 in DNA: TGTGCCAGCTCACAGACAGGGACGGGTAATTCACCCCTCCACTTT. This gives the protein CASSQTGTGNSPLHF.

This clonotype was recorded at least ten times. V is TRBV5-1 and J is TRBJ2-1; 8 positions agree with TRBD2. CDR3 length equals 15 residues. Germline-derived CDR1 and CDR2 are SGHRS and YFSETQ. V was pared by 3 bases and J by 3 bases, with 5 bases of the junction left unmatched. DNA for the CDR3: TGCGCCAGCAGCTCCGGGAGGGGGGGCTACAATGAGCAGTTCTTC. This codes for CASSSGRGGYNEQFF.

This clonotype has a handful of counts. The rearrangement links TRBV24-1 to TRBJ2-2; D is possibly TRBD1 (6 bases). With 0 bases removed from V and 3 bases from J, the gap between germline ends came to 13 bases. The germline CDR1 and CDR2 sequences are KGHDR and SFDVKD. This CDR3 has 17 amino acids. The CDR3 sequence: CATSDLSAGAYTGELFF. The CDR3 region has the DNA TGTGCCACCAGTGATTTGAGTGCAGGGGCGTACACCGGGGAGCTGTTTTTT.

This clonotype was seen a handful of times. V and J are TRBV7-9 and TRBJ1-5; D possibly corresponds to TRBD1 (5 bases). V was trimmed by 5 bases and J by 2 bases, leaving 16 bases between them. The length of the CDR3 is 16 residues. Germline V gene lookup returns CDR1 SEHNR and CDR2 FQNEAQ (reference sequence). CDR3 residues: CASSGSRDGGNQPQHF. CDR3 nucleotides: TGTGCCAGCAGCGGTAGCCGGGACGGAGGCAATCAGCCCCAGCATTTT.